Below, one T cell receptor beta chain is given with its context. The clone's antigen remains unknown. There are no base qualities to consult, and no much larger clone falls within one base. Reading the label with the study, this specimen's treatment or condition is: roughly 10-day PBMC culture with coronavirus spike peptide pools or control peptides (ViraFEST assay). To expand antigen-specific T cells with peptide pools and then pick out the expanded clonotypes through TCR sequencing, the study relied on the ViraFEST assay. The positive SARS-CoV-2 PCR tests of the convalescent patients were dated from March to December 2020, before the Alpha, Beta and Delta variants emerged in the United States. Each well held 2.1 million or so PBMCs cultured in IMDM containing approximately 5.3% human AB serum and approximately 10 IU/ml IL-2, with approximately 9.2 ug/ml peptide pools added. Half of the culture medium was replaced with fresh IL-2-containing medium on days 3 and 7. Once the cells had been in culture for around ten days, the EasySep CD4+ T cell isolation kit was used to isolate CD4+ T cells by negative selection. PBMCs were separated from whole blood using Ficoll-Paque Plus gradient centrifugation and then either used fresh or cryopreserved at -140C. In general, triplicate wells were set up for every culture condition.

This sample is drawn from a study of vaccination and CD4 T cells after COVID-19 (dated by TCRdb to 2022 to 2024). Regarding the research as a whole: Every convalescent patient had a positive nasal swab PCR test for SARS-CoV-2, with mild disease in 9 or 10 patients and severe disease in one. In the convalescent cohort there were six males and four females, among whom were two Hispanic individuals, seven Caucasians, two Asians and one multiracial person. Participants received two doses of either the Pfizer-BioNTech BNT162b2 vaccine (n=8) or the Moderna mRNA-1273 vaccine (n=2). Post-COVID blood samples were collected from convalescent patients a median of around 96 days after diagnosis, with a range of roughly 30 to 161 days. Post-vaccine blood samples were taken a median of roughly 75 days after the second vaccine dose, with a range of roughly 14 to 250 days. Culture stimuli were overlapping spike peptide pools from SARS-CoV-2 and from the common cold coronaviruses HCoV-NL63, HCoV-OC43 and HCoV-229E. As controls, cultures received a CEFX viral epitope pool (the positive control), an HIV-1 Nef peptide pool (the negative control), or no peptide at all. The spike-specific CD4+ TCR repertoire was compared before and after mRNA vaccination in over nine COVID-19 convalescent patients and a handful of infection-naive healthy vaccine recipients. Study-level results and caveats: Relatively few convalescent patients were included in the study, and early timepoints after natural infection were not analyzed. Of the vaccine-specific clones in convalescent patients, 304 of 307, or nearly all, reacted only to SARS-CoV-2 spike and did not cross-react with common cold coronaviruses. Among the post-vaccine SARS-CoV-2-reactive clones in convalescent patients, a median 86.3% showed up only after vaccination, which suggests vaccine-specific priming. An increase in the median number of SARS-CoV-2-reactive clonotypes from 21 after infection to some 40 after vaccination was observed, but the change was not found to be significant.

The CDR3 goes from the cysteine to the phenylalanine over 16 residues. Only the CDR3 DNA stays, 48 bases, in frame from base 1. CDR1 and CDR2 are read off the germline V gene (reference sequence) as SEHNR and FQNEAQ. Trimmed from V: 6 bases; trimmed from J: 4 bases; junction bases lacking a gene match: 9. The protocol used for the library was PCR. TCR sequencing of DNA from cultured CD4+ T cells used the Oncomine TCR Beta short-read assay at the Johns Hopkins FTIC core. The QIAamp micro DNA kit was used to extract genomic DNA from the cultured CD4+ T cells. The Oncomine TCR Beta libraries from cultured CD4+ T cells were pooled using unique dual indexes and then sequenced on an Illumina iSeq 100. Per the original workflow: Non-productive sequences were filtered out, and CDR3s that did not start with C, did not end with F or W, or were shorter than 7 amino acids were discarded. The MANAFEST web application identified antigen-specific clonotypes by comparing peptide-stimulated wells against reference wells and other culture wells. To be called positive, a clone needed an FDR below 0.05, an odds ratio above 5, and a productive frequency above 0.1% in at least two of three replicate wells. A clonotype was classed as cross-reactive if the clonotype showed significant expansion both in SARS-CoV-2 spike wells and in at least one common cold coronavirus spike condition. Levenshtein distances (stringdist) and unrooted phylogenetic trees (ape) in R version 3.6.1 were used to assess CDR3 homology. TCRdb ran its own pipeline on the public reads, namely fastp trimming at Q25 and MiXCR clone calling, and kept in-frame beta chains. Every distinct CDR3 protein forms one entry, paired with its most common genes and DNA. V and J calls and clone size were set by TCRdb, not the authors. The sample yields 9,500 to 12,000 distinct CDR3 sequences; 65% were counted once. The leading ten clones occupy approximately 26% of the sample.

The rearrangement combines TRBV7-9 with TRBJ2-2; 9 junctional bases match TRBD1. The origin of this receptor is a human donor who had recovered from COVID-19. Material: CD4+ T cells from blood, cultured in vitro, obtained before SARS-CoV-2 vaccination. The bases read TGTGCCAGCAGACCCTCCGGGACAGGGAGCACCGGGGAGCTGTTTTTT. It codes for CASRPSGTGSTGELFF.